The present T cell receptor beta chain was sequenced within a study of post-analysis software for immune sequencing data. Whole-study context: The courses of disease that were included comprised relapsing-remitting, secondary progressive and progressive-relapsing multiple sclerosis. Overall study findings and caveats: The normalized Chao1 diversity of multiple sclerosis patients was significantly lower than that of controls. Included in a set of five TRBV segments more frequent in patients than controls were TRBV5-6, TRBV5-1 and TRBV20-1. The authors found that F measure strongly co-clustered same-batch samples.

Germline V lookup: CDR1 SGHTA, CDR2 FQGNSA. The CDR3 covers 11 residues. Trimming stripped 4 bases from V and 15 bases from J, with 10 bases between. Note on this clonotype: Its antigen is unknown.

The authors incorporated unique molecular identifiers into the TCR beta cDNA libraries. Some 500,000 cDNA molecules were recovered from an input of about 0.9 to 10 million T cells. TCRdb used MiXCR to reprocess the PCR reads, holding one entry per CDR3 protein. The sample has approximately 730,000 distinct CDR3 sequences, 25% to 30% seen once. The TCR comes from a girl aged 5-17 years with multiple sclerosis. The specimen was blood. The chain combines TRBV7-2 with TRBJ1-6; D gene uncertain. CDR3 sequence reads: CASSSRLLLHF. DNA of the CDR3: TGTGCCAGCAGCTCTAGACTCCTCCTCCACTTT.